This record covers a single T cell receptor beta chain. Its specificity is not known. The data originate from a study of blood T cells in healthy people across ages. Germline V CDR1 and CDR2: LGHNA, YSLEER. V lost 1 base, J lost 6 bases, and 9 bases lay in between. This CDR3 has 13 residues. Study outcomes and limitations: Measured against age, TCR beta diversity per million T cells decreased in a roughly linear manner. Diversity estimates from one million T cells were considered underestimates.

Primed by a sample-barcoded 5' primer and a J-beta primer mix, a second PCR proceeded for about 7 to 12 cycles. Tags on each cDNA molecule came from a template-switch adaptor with 12 random nucleotides. TCRdb analysed the 5' RACE reads with MiXCR anew, one entry per CDR3 protein. The sample records 1.5 million to 1.9 million distinct CDR3 sequences, 35% to 45% being singletons. The TCR sequence derives from a young woman in good health. Sequences were obtained from blood. The V gene is TRBV4-3, the J gene TRBJ1-1; possibly TRBD1 for D (5 bases). Here the CDR3 DNA reads TGCGCCAGCAGCCAAGCAGGGAGCGCTGAAGCTTTCTTT. Protein: CASSQAGSAEAFF.